These 14 T cell receptor beta chains were all obtained from the same sample, sequenced in a study of PD-1 blockade in classical Hodgkin lymphoma. The table came from immunoSEQ multiplex PCR; TCRdb's copy has only in-frame clones and leaves some out. The sample consists of some 45,000 clones, about nine tenths of them appearing once. Brentuximab vedotin exposure varied, and every patient relapsed after autologous stem cell transplantation. The sequencing used peripheral blood mononuclear cells (PBMCs), collected at baseline. These receptors all come from a human donor with classical Hodgkin lymphoma.

The rearrangement joins TRBV5-8 to TRBJ1-1; D unresolved. The CDR3 contains 14 residues. Germline CDR1 is SGHTS and CDR2 is YDEGEE. V shed 0 bases and J shed 3 bases, with 9 bases lying between them. The DNA for the CDR3 is TGTGCCAGCAGCTTGGATTGGGGAGACACTGAAGCTTTCTTT. As protein: CASSLDWGDTEAFF.

The rearrangement uses TRBV4-2 and TRBJ2-7; 13 bases line up with TRBD2. The CDR3 is 18 residues long. Unmatched junction bases numbered 8, after V lost 1 base and J lost 2 bases. Germline assignment: CDR1 LGHNA and CDR2 YNFKEQ. This chain's CDR3 is CASSQGTSGSSTTYEQYF. CDR3 coding DNA: TGTGCCAGCAGCCAAGGGACTAGCGGGAGTTCCACCACCTACGAGCAGTACTTC.

The V gene is TRBV28, the J gene TRBJ2-1, with D possibly TRBD2 on 5 matching bases. The CDR3 has 15 amino acids. V lost 2 bases and J 3 bases, leaving 11 bases between the germline ends. Germline V gene lookup returns CDR1 MDHEN and CDR2 SYDVKM. The CDR3 reads CASSLVGVGYNEQFF. The CDR3 DNA reads TGTGCCAGCAGTTTAGTCGGGGTAGGCTACAATGAGCAGTTCTTC.

V gene TRBV27 combines with J gene TRBJ1-5, with D perhaps matching TRBD1 (5 bases). Germline V gives CDR1 MNHEY, CDR2 SMNVEV (reference sequence). Trimming shortened V by 6 bases and J by 2 bases, and 14 bases separated the two germline ends. The CDR3 spans 15 residues. The CDR3 reads CASSRSWGGNQPQHF. The CDR3 DNA reads TGTGCCAGCAGCCGGAGTTGGGGCGGCAATCAGCCCCAGCATTTT.

This chain links TRBV5-1 with TRBJ2-1, with 9 bases matching TRBD1. The CDR3 consists of 13 residues. V lost 3 bases, J lost 6 bases, and 1 base stayed unmatched. CDR1 and CDR2 (germline): SGHRS, YFSETQ. CDR3 bases: TGCGCCAGCAGCTGGGACAGGGTCAATGAGCAGTTCTTC. This sequence encodes CASSWDRVNEQFF.

V gene TRBV10-3 combines with J gene TRBJ1-1; D is unclear. The CDR3 contains 14 residues. Germline V gives CDR1 ENHRY, CDR2 SYGVKD. V lost 7 bases and J lost 3, with 15 bases in between. The CDR3 here is CAITQRARDTEAFF. CDR3 bases: TGTGCCATCACCCAACGGGCGCGGGACACTGAAGCTTTCTTT.

This clone has just one count. The chain carries TRBV21-1 and TRBJ1-5. TRBV21-1 is labeled a pseudogene. This CDR3 is 17 amino acids long. CDR3 region: CASSKGGGNYSNQPQHF. The CDR3 bases are TGTGCCAGCAGCAAAGGGGGGGGGAATTATAGCAATCAGCCCCAGCATTTT.

The V gene is TRBV6-1, the J gene TRBJ1-1; D gene uncertain. The length of the CDR3 is 13 residues. The germline V and J ends were trimmed by 1 base and 1 base, with 4 bases remaining between them. From germline, CDR1 is MNHNS and CDR2 SASEGT. Here the CDR3 DNA reads TGTGCCAGCAGTGAAGACAGGAACACTGAAGCTTTCTTT. Amino acid sequence: CASSEDRNTEAFF.

This clone occurred a few times. The chain has TRBV7-3 and TRBJ2-1, with TRBD1 matching over 7 bases. Germline loops: CDR1 SGHTA, CDR2 FQGTGA. Trimming cost V 2 bases and J 6 bases; bases outside gene matches: 7. The CDR3 spans 15 residues. The CDR3 DNA reads TGTGCCAGCAGCTTAGGGACAGTGGTAAGCAATGAGCAGTTCTTC. It yields the protein CASSLGTVVSNEQFF.

The chain recombines TRBV7-9 with TRBJ2-1, with D possibly TRBD1 on 5 matching bases. This CDR3 region has 13 residues. Trimming shortened V by 1 base and J by 4 bases, and 5 bases separated the two germline ends. The germline CDR1 and CDR2 sequences are SEHNR and FQNEAQ (reference sequence). The CDR3 DNA is TGTGCCAGCAGCTTAGGACAGTACAATGAGCAGTTCTTC. This translates into CASSLGQYNEQFF.

The chain employs TRBV14 and TRBJ2-5; 11 nucleotides match TRBD2. Germline assignment: CDR1 SGHDN and CDR2 FVKESK. The junction had 7 bases not matched to a gene; V was cut back by 0 bases and J by 7 bases. The CDR3 covers 16 residues. CDR3 DNA: TGTGCCAGCAGCCAAGACAGGCTAGCGGGGGGCTGGACCCAGTACTTC. Translation: CASSQDRLAGGWTQYF.

The count of this clone is one. The J gene is TRBJ2-7, the V gene TRBV4-3, with TRBD2 identical over 8 bases. The germline V gene has CDR1 LGHNA and CDR2 YSLEER. Losses at the gene ends were 2 bases for V and 2 bases for J; bases not matched to a gene: 5. There are 15 residues in the CDR3. CDR3 coding DNA: TGCGCCAGCAGCCAACGGCGGGGGGCGACCTACGAGCAGTACTTC. Amino acid sequence: CASSQRRGATYEQYF.

The chain couples TRBV7-2 to TRBJ2-5; D tentatively reads TRBD1 or TRBD2 (6 bases each). CDR1 and CDR2 (germline): SGHTA, FQGNSA. With 4 bases removed from V and 2 bases from J, the gap between germline ends came to 14 bases. The CDR3 has 15 residues. The DNA for the CDR3 is TGTGCCAGCAGCTCACGGAGGGGGTTACAAGAGACCCAGTACTTC. Residues: CASSSRRGLQETQYF.

The chain carries TRBV6-6 and TRBJ2-3, with 7 bases fitting TRBD1. Germline CDR1 MNHNY, CDR2 SVGAGI (reference sequence). The CDR3 sequence is 15 residues long. After removal of 6 bases from V and 5 bases from J, the junction contained 11 bases not matched to a gene. The CDR3 bases are TGTGCCAGCAGCCTAAACCCGGGACAGAGAGATACGCAGTATTTT. Protein sequence: CASSLNPGQRDTQYF.